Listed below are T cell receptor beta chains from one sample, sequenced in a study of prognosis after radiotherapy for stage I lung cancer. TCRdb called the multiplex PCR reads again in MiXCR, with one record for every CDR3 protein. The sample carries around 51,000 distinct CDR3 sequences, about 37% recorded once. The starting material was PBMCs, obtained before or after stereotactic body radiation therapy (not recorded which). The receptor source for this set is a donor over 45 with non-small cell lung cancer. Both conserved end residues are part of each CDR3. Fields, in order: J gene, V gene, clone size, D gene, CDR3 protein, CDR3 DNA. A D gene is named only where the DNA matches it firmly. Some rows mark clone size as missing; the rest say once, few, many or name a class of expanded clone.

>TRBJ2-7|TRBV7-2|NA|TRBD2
CASSLWPPYSSGGEQYF
TGTGCCAGCAGCTTATGGCCGCCATACTCCTCGGGGGGCGAGCAGTACTTC
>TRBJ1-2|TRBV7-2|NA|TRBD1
CASSLAGQGGVYGYTF
TGTGCCAGCAGCTTAGCGGGACAGGGGGGCGTCTATGGCTACACCTTC
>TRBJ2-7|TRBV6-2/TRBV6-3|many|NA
CASKPGLNYEQYF
TGTGCCAGTAAGCCCGGACTCAACTACGAGCAGTACTTC
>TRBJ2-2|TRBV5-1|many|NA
CASSLALSGNTGELFF
TGCGCCAGCAGCTTGGCCCTTAGCGGGAACACCGGGGAGCTGTTTTTT
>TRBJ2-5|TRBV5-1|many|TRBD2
CASSYSGRALGETQYF
TGCGCCAGCAGCTATAGCGGGAGGGCCCTCGGGGAGACCCAGTACTTC
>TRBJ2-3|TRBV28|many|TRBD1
CASSKTPGQGLDTQYF
TGTGCCAGCAGTAAAACCCCGGGACAGGGGTTAGATACGCAGTATTTT
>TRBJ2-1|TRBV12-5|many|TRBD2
CASGLVVPSGRNEQFF
TGTGCTAGTGGTTTGGTAGTGCCTAGCGGGAGGAATGAGCAGTTCTTC
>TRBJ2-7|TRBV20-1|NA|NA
CSARDIRTHSYEQYF
TGCAGTGCTAGAGATATAAGGACCCACTCCTACGAGCAGTACTTC
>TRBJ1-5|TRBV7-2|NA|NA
CASSSRQFNQPQHF
TGTGCCAGCAGCTCGAGACAGTTCAATCAGCCCCAGCATTTT
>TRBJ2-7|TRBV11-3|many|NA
CASSLGGDVYEQYF
TGTGCCAGCAGCCTGGGGGGCGACGTCTACGAGCAGTACTTC
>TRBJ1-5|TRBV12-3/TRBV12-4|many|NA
CASSLSTRNQPQHF
TGTGCCAGCAGTTTGAGCACACGAAATCAGCCCCAGCATTTT
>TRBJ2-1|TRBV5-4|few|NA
CASSKGGGTTSYNEQFF
TGTGCCAGCAGCAAGGGGGGCGGGACTACATCGTACAATGAGCAGTTCTTC
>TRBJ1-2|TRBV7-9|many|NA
CASSFRDLILGYTF
TGTGCCAGCAGCTTCCGCGACCTAATACTTGGCTACACCTTC
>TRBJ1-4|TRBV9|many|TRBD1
CASSVGQGRKLFF
TGTGCCAGCAGCGTCGGACAGGGTCGAAAACTGTTTTTT
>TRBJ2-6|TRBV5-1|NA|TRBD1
CASSPGTAVVNVLTF
TGCGCCAGCAGCCCTGGGACAGCCGTGGTCAACGTCCTGACTTTC
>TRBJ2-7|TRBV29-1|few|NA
CSVEPLGTGPSYGQYF
TGCAGCGTTGAACCCCTCGGAACAGGGCCTTCCTACGGGCAGTACTTC
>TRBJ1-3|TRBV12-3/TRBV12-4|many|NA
CASSLAYRAGNTIYF
TGTGCCAGCAGTTTAGCTTACAGGGCTGGAAACACCATATATTTT
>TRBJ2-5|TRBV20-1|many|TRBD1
CSALHPTGKETQYF
TGCAGTGCCCTGCACCCGACAGGGAAAGAGACCCAGTACTTC
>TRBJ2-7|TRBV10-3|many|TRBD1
CAISGGTGGAFYEQYF
TGTGCCATCAGTGGGGGGACAGGGGGCGCTTTCTACGAGCAGTACTTC
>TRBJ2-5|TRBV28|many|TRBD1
CASSGTGRETQYF
TGTGCCAGCAGTGGGACAGGGAGAGAGACCCAGTACTTC
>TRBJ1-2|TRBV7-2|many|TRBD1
CASTLSRGNGYTF
TGTGCCAGCACCCTAAGCAGGGGGAACGGCTACACCTTC
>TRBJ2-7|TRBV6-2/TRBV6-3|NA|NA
CASSYSRVQSYSYEQYF
TGTGCCAGCAGTTATTCGAGAGTCCAGAGCTACTCCTACGAGCAGTACTTC
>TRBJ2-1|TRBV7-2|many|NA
CASSPSALGYNEQFF
TGTGCCAGCAGCCCTAGTGCCCTGGGATACAATGAGCAGTTCTTC
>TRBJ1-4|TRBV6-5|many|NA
CASSYGRGNEKLFF
TGTGCCAGCAGTTACGGTCGGGGTAATGAAAAACTGTTTTTT
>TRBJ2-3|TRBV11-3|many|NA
CASSLGGGQATDTQYF
TGTGCCAGCAGCTTAGGGGGGGGGCAGGCGACAGATACGCAGTATTTT
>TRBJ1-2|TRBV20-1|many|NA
CSVFPNYGYTF
TGCAGTGTTTTCCCTAACTATGGCTACACCTTC
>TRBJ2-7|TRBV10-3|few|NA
CAISESLNEQYF
TGTGCCATCAGTGAGTCTCTAAACGAGCAGTACTTC
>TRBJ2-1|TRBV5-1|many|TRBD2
CASSLGRERNEQFF
TGCGCCAGCAGCTTAGGGCGGGAGAGGAATGAGCAGTTCTTC
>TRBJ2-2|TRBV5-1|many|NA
CASSMTLNTGELFF
TGCGCCAGCAGTATGACCCTGAACACCGGGGAGCTGTTTTTT
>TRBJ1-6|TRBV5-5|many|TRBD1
CASSRGQGVNSPLHF
TGTGCCAGCAGCAGGGGACAGGGGGTCAATTCACCCCTCCACTTT
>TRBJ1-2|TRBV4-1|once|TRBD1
CASSQSLPGQGARGYAF
TGCGCCAGCAGCCAGAGCCTGCCGGGACAGGGGGCTCGAGGCTACGCCTTC
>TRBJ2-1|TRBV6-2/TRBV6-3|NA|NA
CARRTKLGLGHNEQFF
TGTGCCAGGAGGACAAAACTAGGTTTAGGGCACAATGAGCAGTTCTTC
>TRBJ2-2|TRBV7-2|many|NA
CASSIGLGIGELFF
TGTGCCAGCAGCATAGGGCTAGGTATCGGGGAGCTGTTTTTT
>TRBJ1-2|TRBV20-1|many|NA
CSALSGGREGYTF
TGCAGTGCTCTATCAGGTGGGAGAGAGGGCTACACCTTC
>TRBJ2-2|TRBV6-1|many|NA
CASSRDRRNTGELFF
TGTGCCAGCAGTAGAGACAGGCGAAACACCGGGGAGCTGTTTTTT
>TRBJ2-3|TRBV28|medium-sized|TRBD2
CASSFPMGTSGISTDTQYF
TGTGCCAGCAGTTTCCCGATGGGTACTAGCGGTATAAGCACAGATACGCAGTATTTT
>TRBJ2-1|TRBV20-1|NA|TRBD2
CSANPPGTSGNEQFF
TGCAGTGCTAACCCACCGGGGACTAGCGGCAATGAGCAGTTCTTC
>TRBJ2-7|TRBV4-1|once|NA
CASSQVLRDPPLREQYF
TGCGCCAGCAGCCAAGTACTACGGGACCCACCCTTGCGTGAGCAGTACTTC
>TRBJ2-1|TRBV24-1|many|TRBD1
CATSDLTGGPNEQFF
TGTGCCACCAGTGATTTGACAGGGGGCCCCAATGAGCAGTTCTTC
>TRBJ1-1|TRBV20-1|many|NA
CSAGGGRTEAFF
TGCAGTGCTGGAGGGGGGAGGACCGAAGCTTTCTTT
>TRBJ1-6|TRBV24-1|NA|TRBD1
CATSDFPDRGRGYSPLHF
TGTGCCACCAGTGATTTCCCGGACAGGGGGCGCGGGTATTCACCCCTCCACTTT